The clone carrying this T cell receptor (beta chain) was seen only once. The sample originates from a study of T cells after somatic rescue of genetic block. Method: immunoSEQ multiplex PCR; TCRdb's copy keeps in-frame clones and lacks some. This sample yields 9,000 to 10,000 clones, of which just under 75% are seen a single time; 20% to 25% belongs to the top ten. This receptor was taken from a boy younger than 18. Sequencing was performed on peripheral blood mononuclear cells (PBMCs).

This CDR3 is CAWSATPPSYNEQFF. The CDR3, as DNA: TGTGCCTGGAGTGCGACTCCACCCTCCTACAATGAGCAGTTCTTC. The genes are TRBV30 and TRBJ2-1; D unresolved. Trimming left V 1 base short and J 0 bases short, with 10 bases between. Per germline, CDR1 GTSNPN and CDR2 SVGIG (reference sequence). The CDR3 extends over 15 amino acids.